Presented here are 30 T cell receptor beta chains from one specimen sequenced in a study of neurological immune-mediated disorders. TCRdb fed the 5' RACE reads into MiXCR, producing one record per CDR3 protein. The profile shows some 95,000 distinct CDR3 sequences, 3.5% to 4% of them singletons. Specimen: PBMCs. The receptors originated from a woman aged 18-30 years with multiple sclerosis.

V and J are TRBV5-1 and TRBJ2-7, with D possibly TRBD2 on 6 matching bases. Germline values: CDR1 SGHRS, CDR2 YFSETQ. This CDR3 comprises 10 residues. The CDR3, as DNA: TGCGCCAGCAGCTTGGCGAGGGGACTCGTC. Translating gives CASSLARGLV.

This clonotype came up many times. The V call is TRBV6-1, the J call TRBJ2-3; no reliable D call. CDR1 MNHNS and CDR2 SASEGT come from the germline V gene. Between the trimmed V and J ends, which lost 6 bases and 5 bases, there was a span of 6 bases. The CDR3 covers 11 residues. CDR3 amino acids: CASSSQDTQYF. The CDR3 region has the DNA TGTGCCAGCAGCTCCCAAGATACGCAGTATTTT.

The rearrangement uses TRBV7-9 and TRBJ2-3, with a possible D match to TRBD1 (5 bases). Germline lookup yields CDR1 SEHNR and CDR2 FQNEAQ (reference sequence). This CDR3 has 17 amino acids. V lost 1 base and J 2 bases, leaving 16 bases between the germline ends. Here the CDR3 reads CASSLGGWAGSTDTQYF. The DNA of the CDR3 is TGTGCCAGCAGCTTAGGTGGATGGGCAGGGTCCACAGATACGCAGTATTTT.

A few counts support this clonotype. The chain has TRBV6-5 and TRBJ1-5, with no clear D. This CDR3 has 13 residues. In germline, CDR1 is MNHEY, CDR2 SVGAGI. The V end lost 6 bases, the J end lost 4 bases, and 10 bases lay between the germline ends. CDR3 amino acids: CASSPSGNQPQHF. The CDR3 DNA reads as TGTGCCAGCAGCCCATCGGGAAATCAGCCCCAGCATTTT.

This clonotype was counted a few times. A read error is possible here, since a much larger clone lies one base away. This chain connects TRBV28 to TRBJ1-5, with D uncertain. CDR1 is MDHEN, CDR2 SYDVKM, per germline. The CDR3 is 12 amino acids. Written as DNA, the CDR3 is TGTGCCAGCAGTTTTGAGGATCAGCACCAGCATTTT. This sequence encodes CASSFEDQHQHF.

This clonotype was observed many times. The V and J genes are TRBV12-3 or TRBV12-4 and TRBJ1-1; no clear D gene. V was pared by 4 bases and J by 1 base, with 7 bases between. The CDR3 is 13 residues long. Here the CDR3 DNA reads TGTGCCAGCAGTTCCCCATGGAACACTGAAGCTTTCTTT. This gives the protein CASSSPWNTEAFF.

This clonotype was counted at least ten times. The chain joins TRBV30 to TRBJ2-1, with a weak D call TRBD2 (6 bases). The CDR3 extends over 13 amino acids. Trimming pared 0 bases from V and 8 bases from J, leaving 11 bases between. The germline V gene has CDR1 GTSNPN and CDR2 SVGIG (reference sequence). The CDR3 reads CAWSVRREDEQFF. Written as DNA, the CDR3 is TGTGCCTGGAGTGTACGCAGGGAGGATGAGCAGTTCTTC.

There are many counts of this clonotype. This chain connects TRBV6-5 to TRBJ1-2; the match to TRBD1 covers 9 bases. Germline CDR1 reads MNHEY; CDR2 reads SVGAGI. CDR3 length: 15 residues. Trimming cost V 5 bases and J 0 bases; bases outside gene matches: 4. DNA of the CDR3: TGTGCCAGCAGTCCCTGGACAGGGGCTAACTATGGCTACACCTTC. Translated: CASSPWTGANYGYTF.

There are many counts of this clonotype. This chain links TRBV4-1 with TRBJ1-1; tentatively, D is TRBD1 (6 bases). Trimming stripped 1 base from V and 1 base from J, with 16 bases between. The CDR3 sequence is 17 residues long. The germline gives CDR1 MGHRA, CDR2 YSYEKL. CDR3 nucleotides: TGCGCCAGCAGCCAAGGATTGGTGGGGGCAAAGAACACTGAAGCTTTCTTT. Protein: CASSQGLVGAKNTEAFF.

This clonotype was recorded many times. The rearrangement links TRBV20-1 to TRBJ2-7, with D maybe TRBD1 (8 bases). This CDR3 contains 15 residues. Trimming took off 0 bases at V and 3 bases at J, with 15 bases between the two ends. The germline gives CDR1 DFQATT, CDR2 SNEGSKA (reference sequence). CDR3 DNA sequence: TGCAGTGCTAGAGAAACAGGGGGGGCCGACTACGAGCAGTACTTC. This sequence encodes CSARETGGADYEQYF.

The CDR3 region has the DNA TGCGCCAGCAGCCAAGAGGGACAGCCCTTGTACACCTTC. This sequence encodes CASSQEGQPLYTF. J is TRBJ1-2 and V is TRBV4-3; 7 bases map to TRBD1. Looked up from germline, CDR1 is LGHNA and CDR2 is YSLEER. This CDR3 spans 13 amino acids. V was pared by 0 bases and J by 11 bases, with 6 bases of the junction left unmatched.

This clonotype was seen ten or more times. The J gene is TRBJ2-1, the V gene TRBV7-9; D unclear. V lost 4 bases to trimming and J lost 10 bases, with 11 bases between them. There are 12 residues in the CDR3. Germline loops: CDR1 SEHNR, CDR2 FQNEAQ (reference sequence). This CDR3 reads CASSSQSREQFF. CDR3 coding DNA: TGTGCCAGCAGCTCGCAGTCTCGGGAGCAGTTCTTC.

This clonotype was counted at least ten times. V gene TRBV20-1 combines with J gene TRBJ1-1; the D is unclear. V was cut by 0 bases and J by 1 base, with 24 bases left in between. The CDR3 has 19 amino acids. Germline values: CDR1 DFQATT, CDR2 SNEGSKA (reference sequence). CDR3 DNA sequence: TGCAGTGCTAGAGATAAGTTGCGGGCGTATGAAGGGCCGAACACTGAAGCTTTCTTT. The encoded protein is CSARDKLRAYEGPNTEAFF.

In its sample, this clonotype was seen many times. This rearrangement joins TRBV4-3 to TRBJ2-7, with a possible D match to TRBD2 (6 bases). From germline, CDR1 is LGHNA and CDR2 YSLEER. The CDR3 sequence is 15 residues long. V was shortened by 2 bases and J by 3 bases, with 14 bases between the two germline ends. The CDR3 coding sequence is TGCGCCAGCAGCCAAACGTTGGCGGGACTCTACGAGCAGTACTTC. Residues: CASSQTLAGLYEQYF.

This clonotype was counted many times. The chain uses TRBV20-1 and TRBJ2-5, with unresolved D. V was pared by 3 bases and J by 1 base, with 0 bases between. The germline CDR1 and CDR2 sequences are DFQATT and SNEGSKA (reference sequence). The CDR3 has 10 amino acids. The CDR3 loop is CSASQETQYF. CDR3 nucleotide sequence: TGCAGTGCTAGCCAAGAGACCCAGTACTTC.

This clonotype was found a few times. This chain uses TRBV3-1 with TRBJ2-5, with 10 nucleotides matching TRBD2. The CDR3 runs to 14 residues. Trimming took 4 bases from V and 4 from J; bases not matched to a gene: 3. CDR1 and CDR2 (germline): LGHDT, YNNKEL (reference sequence). CDR3 loop: CASSPAGGPETQYF. The CDR3 DNA is TGTGCCAGCAGCCCAGCGGGGGGGCCAGAGACCCAGTACTTC.

This clonotype was counted ten times or more. The V call is TRBV20-1, the J call TRBJ2-7, with TRBD2 matching 9 bases. The V gene's germline CDR1 is DFQATT and CDR2 SNEGSKA (reference sequence). The length of the CDR3 is 13 residues. J was trimmed by 3 bases and V by 6 bases; bases with no gene match: 6. As DNA, the CDR3 is TGCAGTGCCATAGCGGGAGATATCTACGAGCAGTACTTC. Its translation: CSAIAGDIYEQYF.

Ten or more counts support this clonotype. The CDR3 loop reads CASSQGFVSNVLTF. The CDR3 DNA is TGTGCCAGCAGCCAGGGATTCGTCTCCAACGTCCTGACTTTC. The V and J genes are TRBV3-1 and TRBJ2-6; D uncertain. Trimming cost V 3 bases and J 8 bases, with 11 bases left between them. There are 14 residues in the CDR3. Germline V gives CDR1 LGHDT, CDR2 YNNKEL (reference sequence).

This clonotype has a count of ten or more. The chain combines TRBV7-2 with TRBJ2-3, with D perhaps matching TRBD1 (5 bases). The CDR3 length is 15 residues. Germline V lookup: CDR1 SGHTA, CDR2 FQGNSA. Trimming took off 1 base at V and 2 bases at J, with 10 bases between the two ends. DNA of the CDR3: TGTGCCAGCAGCTTAGTAGGGGTTACCACAGATACGCAGTATTTT. It codes for CASSLVGVTTDTQYF.

At least ten counts were recorded for this clonotype. The chain combines TRBV20-1 with TRBJ1-5; 7 bases are shared with TRBD1. Germline V gene sequence: CDR1 DFQATT, CDR2 SNEGSKA (reference sequence). The J segment lost 3 bases and the V segment lost 4 bases, leaving 6 bases of the junction unmatched. This CDR3 comprises 14 residues. CDR3 in amino acids: CSAKRGQINQPQHF. In DNA, the CDR3 is TGCAGTGCTAAACGGGGACAGATCAATCAGCCCCAGCATTTT.

This clonotype was recorded at least ten times. V usage is TRBV7-2 and J usage is TRBJ1-1, with 7 bases aligning to TRBD1. CDR1 SGHTA and CDR2 FQGNSA come from the germline V gene. The CDR3 has 14 residues. Trimming cost V 5 bases and J 3 bases; bases outside gene matches: 6. CDR3 in DNA: TGTGCCAGCAGCGTAGGGACAGCCTACACTGAAGCTTTCTTT. It encodes CASSVGTAYTEAFF.

This clonotype was seen repeatedly, ten times or more. The rearrangement uses TRBV7-9 and TRBJ1-6, with D possibly being TRBD1 (5 bases). The CDR3 is made up of 15 amino acids. Germline-derived CDR1 and CDR2 are SEHNR and FQNEAQ (reference sequence). V shed 4 bases and J shed 8 bases, with 15 bases lying between them. The CDR3: CASSSSIWGDSPLHF. The DNA for the CDR3 is TGTGCCAGCAGCTCCTCTATTTGGGGGGATTCACCCCTCCACTTT.

This clonotype has at least ten counts. The chain is built from TRBV6-5 and TRBJ2-5, with 8 bases matching TRBD1. This CDR3 comprises 13 residues. J gave up 4 bases and V 4 bases, and 2 bases lay outside the gene matches. The germline V gene has CDR1 MNHEY and CDR2 SVGAGI. Written as DNA, the CDR3 is TGTGCCAGCAGTTGGGACAGGAGAGAGACCCAGTACTTC. Amino acids: CASSWDRRETQYF.

This clonotype appeared many times. The chain couples TRBV18 to TRBJ2-7, with TRBD2 matching 7 bases. The J segment lost 4 bases and the V segment lost 3 bases, leaving 3 bases of the junction unmatched. The CDR3 length is 13 residues. CDR1 KGHSH and CDR2 LQKENI come from the germline V gene. The CDR3 sequence is CASSPGGSYEQYF. The CDR3 DNA reads TGTGCCAGCTCACCGGGGGGGAGTTACGAGCAGTACTTC.

This clonotype was seen at least ten times. The V gene is TRBV5-1, the J gene TRBJ2-6, with D tentatively TRBD1 or TRBD2 (6 bases each). CDR1 is SGHRS and CDR2 is YFSETQ in the germline V gene. V was trimmed by 0 bases and J by 1 base, leaving 20 bases between them. This CDR3 has 20 residues. CDR3 in amino acids: CASSLAIGGRRSSGANVLTF. DNA of the CDR3: TGCGCCAGCAGCTTGGCCATCGGGGGCAGGCGATCTTCTGGGGCCAACGTCCTGACTTTC.

This clonotype was recorded at least ten times. The chain links TRBV20-1 to TRBJ1-4, with D unresolved. V was shortened by 3 bases and J by 0 bases, with 5 bases between the two germline ends. Per germline, CDR1 DFQATT and CDR2 SNEGSKA (reference sequence). CDR3 length: 13 amino acids. The CDR3 DNA sequence: TGCAGTGCTAGTTGGACAACTAATGAAAAACTGTTTTTT. Its protein is CSASWTTNEKLFF.

Many counts were recorded for this clonotype. The chain is built from TRBV5-1 and TRBJ1-1; D gene uncertain. CDR3 size: 14 residues. V was cut by 0 bases and J by 4 bases, with 10 bases left in between. Germline values: CDR1 SGHRS, CDR2 YFSETQ. For the CDR3, the DNA is TGCGCCAGCAGCTTGGGGGCCGAAGGCACTGAAGCTTTCTTT. This codes for CASSLGAEGTEAFF.

The chain carries TRBV6-5 and TRBJ1-2; the D is unclear. The germline V gene has CDR1 MNHEY and CDR2 SVGAGI. The CDR3 is 12 amino acids. Trimming pared 6 bases from V and 8 bases from J, leaving 13 bases between. The CDR3 sequence: CASRRTEEGYTF. CDR3 bases: TGTGCCAGCAGACGGACTGAGGAGGGCTACACCTTC.

This clonotype was counted ten times or more. The rearrangement links TRBV6-5 to TRBJ2-4; D possibly corresponds to TRBD2 (7 bases). The germline gives CDR1 MNHEY, CDR2 SVGAGI. Trimming took 0 bases from V and 8 from J, leaving 14 bases between them. The CDR3 is 15 residues long. CDR3 region: CASSYSGGASDIQYF. Here the CDR3 DNA reads TGTGCCAGCAGTTACTCTGGGGGGGCTTCTGACATTCAGTACTTC.

As concerns this clonotype: A much larger clone sits a single nucleotide away, making a read error possible. A read error is likely, as this CDR3 ends without the conserved phenylalanine or tryptophan. The rearrangement joins TRBV9 to TRBJ2-7; TRBD2 matches 10 bases. The V gene's germline CDR1 is SGDLS and CDR2 YYNGEE. CDR3 length: 15 residues. J was trimmed by 2 bases and V by 0 bases; bases with no gene match: 2. The CDR3 protein is CASSVGTSGAYEQYI. CDR3 DNA sequence: TGTGCCAGCAGCGTAGGGACTAGCGGAGCCTACGAGCAGTACATC.